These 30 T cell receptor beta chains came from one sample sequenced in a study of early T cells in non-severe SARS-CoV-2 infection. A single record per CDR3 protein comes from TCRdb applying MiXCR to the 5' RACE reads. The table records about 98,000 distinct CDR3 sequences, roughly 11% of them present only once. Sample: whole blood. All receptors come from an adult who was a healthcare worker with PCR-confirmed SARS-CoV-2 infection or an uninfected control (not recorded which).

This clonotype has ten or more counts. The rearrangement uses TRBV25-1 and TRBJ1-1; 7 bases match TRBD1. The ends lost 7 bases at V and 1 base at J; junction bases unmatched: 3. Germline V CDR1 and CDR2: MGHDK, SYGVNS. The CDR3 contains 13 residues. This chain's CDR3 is CASTQGGNTEAFF. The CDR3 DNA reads TGTGCCAGCACTCAGGGGGGGAACACTGAAGCTTTCTTT. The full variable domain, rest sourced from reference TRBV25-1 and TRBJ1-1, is EADIYQTPRYLVIGTGKKITLECSQTMGHDKMYWYQQDPGMELHLIHYSYGVNSTEKGDLSSESTVSRIRTEHFPLTLESARPSHTSQYLCASTQGGNTEAFFGQGTRLTVV.

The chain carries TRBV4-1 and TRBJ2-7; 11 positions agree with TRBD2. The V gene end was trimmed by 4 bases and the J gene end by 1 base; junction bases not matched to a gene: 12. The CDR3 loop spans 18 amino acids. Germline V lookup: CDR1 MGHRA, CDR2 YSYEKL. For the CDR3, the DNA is TGCGCCAGCAGCCTGTCCCCTAGCGGGGGGTCTGGATCCTACGAGCAGTACTTC. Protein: CASSLSPSGGSGSYEQYF.

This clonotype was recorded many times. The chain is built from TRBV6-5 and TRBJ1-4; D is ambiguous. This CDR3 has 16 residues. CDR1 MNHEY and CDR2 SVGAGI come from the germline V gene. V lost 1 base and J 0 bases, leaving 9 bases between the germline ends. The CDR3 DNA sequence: TGTGCCAGCAGTTACTTACCCGTTTCAACTAATGAAAAACTGTTTTTT. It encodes CASSYLPVSTNEKLFF.

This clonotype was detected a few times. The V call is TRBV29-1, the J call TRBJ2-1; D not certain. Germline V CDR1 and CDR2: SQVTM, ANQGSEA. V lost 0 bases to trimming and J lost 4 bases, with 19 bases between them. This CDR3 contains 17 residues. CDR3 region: CSVEERADRALYNEQFF. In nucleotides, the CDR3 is TGCAGCGTTGAAGAGAGAGCAGACCGGGCGCTTTACAATGAGCAGTTCTTC.

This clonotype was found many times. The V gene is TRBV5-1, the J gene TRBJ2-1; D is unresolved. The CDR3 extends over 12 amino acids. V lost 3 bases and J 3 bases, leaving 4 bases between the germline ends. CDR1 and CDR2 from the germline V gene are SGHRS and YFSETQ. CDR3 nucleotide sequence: TGCGCCAGCAGCTACAACTACAATGAGCAGTTCTTC. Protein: CASSYNYNEQFF.

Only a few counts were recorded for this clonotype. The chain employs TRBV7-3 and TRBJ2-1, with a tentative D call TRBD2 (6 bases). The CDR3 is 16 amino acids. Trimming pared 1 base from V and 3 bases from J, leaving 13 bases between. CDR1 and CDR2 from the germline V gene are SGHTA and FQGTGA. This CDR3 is CASSLSGDSGYNEQFF. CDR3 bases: TGTGCCAGCAGCTTAAGCGGGGACTCGGGCTACAATGAGCAGTTCTTC.

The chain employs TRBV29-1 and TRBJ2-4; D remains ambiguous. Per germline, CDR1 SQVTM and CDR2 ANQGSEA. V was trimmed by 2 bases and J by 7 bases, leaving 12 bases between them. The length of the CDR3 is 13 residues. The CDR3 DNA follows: TGCAGCGTTGAAACACACCCCCTTAACATTCAGTACTTC. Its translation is CSVETHPLNIQYF.

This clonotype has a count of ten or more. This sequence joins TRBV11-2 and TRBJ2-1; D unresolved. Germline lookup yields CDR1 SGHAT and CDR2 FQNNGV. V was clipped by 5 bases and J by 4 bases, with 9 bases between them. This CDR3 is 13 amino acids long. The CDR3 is CASSASAYNEQFF. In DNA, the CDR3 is TGTGCCAGCAGCGCCAGCGCGTACAATGAGCAGTTCTTC.

The CDR3 region has the DNA TGTGCCAGCATCTCAAGCGGGGGCCGGTTCTTC. It is translated as CASISSGGRFF. The V gene is TRBV28, the J gene TRBJ2-1, with 8 bases fitting TRBD2. The CDR3 has 11 residues. CDR1 and CDR2 (germline): MDHEN, SYDVKM. Germline trimming cut 7 bases from V and 15 bases from J; bases unmatched to any gene: 8.

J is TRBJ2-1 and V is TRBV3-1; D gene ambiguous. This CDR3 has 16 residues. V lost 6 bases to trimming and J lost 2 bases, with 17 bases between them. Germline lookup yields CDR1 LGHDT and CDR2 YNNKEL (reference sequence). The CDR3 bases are TGTGCCAGCAGTCAAATAGATTCCCGGCCCTACAATGAGCAGTTCTTC. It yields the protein CASSQIDSRPYNEQFF.

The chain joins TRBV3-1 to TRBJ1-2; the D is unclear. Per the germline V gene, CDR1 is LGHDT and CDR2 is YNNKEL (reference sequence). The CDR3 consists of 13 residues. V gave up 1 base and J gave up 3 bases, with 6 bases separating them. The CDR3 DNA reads TGTGCCAGCAGCCAAGGGGCGGACTATGGCTACACCTTC. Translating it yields CASSQGADYGYTF.

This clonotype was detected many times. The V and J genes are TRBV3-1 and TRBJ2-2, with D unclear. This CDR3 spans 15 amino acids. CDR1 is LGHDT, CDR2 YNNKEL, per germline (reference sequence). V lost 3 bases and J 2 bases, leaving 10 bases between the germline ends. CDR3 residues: CASSHSGFNTGELFF. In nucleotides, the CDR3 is TGTGCCAGCAGCCATTCAGGTTTCAACACCGGGGAGCTGTTTTTT.

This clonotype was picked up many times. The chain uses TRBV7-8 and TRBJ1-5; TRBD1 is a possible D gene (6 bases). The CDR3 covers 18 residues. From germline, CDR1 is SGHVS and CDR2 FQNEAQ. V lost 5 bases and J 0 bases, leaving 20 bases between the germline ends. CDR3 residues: CASSPNRDTVYSNQPQHF. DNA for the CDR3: TGTGCCAGCAGCCCAAACAGGGATACCGTATATAGCAATCAGCCCCAGCATTTT.

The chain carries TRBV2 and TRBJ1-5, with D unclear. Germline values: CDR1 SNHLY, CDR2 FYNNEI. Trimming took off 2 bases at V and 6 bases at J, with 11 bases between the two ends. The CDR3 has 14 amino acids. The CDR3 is CASSEPLLGQPQHF. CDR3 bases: TGTGCCAGCAGTGAACCCCTACTAGGTCAGCCCCAGCATTTT.

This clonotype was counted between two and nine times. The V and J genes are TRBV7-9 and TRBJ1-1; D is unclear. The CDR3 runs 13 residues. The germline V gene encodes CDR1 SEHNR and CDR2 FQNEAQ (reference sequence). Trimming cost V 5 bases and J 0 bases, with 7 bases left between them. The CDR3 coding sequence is TGTGCCAGCAGCCAGGTTCTGAACACTGAAGCTTTCTTT. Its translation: CASSQVLNTEAFF. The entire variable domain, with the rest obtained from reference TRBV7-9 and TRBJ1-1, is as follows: DTGVSQNPRHKITKRGQNVTFRCDPISEHNRLYWYRQTLGQGPEFLTYFQNEAQLEKSRLLSDRFSAERPKGSFSTLEIQRTEQGDSAMYLCASSQVLNTEAFFGQGTRLTVV.

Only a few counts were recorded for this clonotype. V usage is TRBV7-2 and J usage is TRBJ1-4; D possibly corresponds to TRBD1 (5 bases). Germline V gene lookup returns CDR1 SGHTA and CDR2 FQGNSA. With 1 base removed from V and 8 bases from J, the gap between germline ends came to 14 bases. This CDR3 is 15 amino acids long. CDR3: CASSLEGTVVEKLFF. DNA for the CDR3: TGTGCCAGCAGCTTAGAAGGGACCGTGGTGGAAAAACTGTTTTTT.

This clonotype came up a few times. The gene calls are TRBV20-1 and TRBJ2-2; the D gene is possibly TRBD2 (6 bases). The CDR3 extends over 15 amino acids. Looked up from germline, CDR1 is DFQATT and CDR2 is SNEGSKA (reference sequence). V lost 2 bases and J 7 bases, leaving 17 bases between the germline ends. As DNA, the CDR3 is TGCAGTGCTAGATTCCGGGACTGGGAGCGCGGGGAGCTGTTTTTT. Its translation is CSARFRDWERGELFF.

The CDR3 loop is CASSGTGRGTDTQYF. The CDR3, as DNA: TGTGCCAGCAGTGGGACAGGGCGAGGCACAGATACGCAGTATTTT. The V gene is TRBV6-1, the J gene TRBJ2-3; 8 bases line up with TRBD1. The germline V gene encodes CDR1 MNHNS and CDR2 SASEGT. V lost 4 bases and J lost 1; bases outside the gene matches: 4. The CDR3 extends over 15 amino acids.

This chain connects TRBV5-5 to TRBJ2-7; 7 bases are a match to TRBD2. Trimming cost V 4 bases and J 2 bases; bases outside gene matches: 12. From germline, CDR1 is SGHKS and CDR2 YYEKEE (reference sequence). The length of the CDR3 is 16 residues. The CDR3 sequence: CASSTNPSGDPYEQYF. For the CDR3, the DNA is TGTGCCAGCAGCACGAACCCGAGCGGGGATCCCTACGAGCAGTACTTC.

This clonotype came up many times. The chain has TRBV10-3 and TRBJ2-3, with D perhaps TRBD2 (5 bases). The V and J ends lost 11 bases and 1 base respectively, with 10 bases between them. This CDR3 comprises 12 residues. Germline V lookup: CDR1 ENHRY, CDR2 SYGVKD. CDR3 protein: CAGETGTDTQYF. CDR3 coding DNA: TGTGCCGGGGAGACTGGCACAGATACGCAGTATTTT.

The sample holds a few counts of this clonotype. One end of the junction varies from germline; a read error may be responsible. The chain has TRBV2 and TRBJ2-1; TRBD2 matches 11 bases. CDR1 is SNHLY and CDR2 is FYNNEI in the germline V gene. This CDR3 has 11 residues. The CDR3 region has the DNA TGTGCCAGCAGTGTACTAGCGGGAGCCCTCTTC. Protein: CASSVLAGALF.

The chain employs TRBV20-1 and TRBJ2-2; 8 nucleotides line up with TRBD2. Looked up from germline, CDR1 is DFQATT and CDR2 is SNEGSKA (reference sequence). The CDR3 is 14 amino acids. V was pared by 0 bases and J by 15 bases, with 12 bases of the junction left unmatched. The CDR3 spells CSARDFYSGGPMFF. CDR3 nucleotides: TGCAGTGCTAGAGATTTTTATTCGGGGGGGCCGATGTTTTTT.

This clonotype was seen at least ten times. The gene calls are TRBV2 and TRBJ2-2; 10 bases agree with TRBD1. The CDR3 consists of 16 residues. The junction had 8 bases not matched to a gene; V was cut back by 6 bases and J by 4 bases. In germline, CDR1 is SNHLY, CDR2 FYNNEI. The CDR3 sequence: CASSETGQGSTGELFF. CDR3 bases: TGTGCCAGCAGCGAGACGGGACAGGGGAGCACCGGGGAGCTGTTTTTT.

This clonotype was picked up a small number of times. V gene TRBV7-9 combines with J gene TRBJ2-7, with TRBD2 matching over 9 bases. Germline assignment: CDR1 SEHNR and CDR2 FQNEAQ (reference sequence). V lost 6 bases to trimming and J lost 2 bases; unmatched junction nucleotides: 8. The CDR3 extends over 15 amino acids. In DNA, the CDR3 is TGTGCCAGCAGTTCTACTAGCGGGCGCCCCTACGAGCAGTACTTC. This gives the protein CASSSTSGRPYEQYF.

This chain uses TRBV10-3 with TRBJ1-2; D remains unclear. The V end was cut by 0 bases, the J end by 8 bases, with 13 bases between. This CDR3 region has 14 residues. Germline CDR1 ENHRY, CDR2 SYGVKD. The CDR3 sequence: CAISESSEVKGYTF. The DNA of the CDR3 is TGTGCCATCAGTGAGTCATCTGAGGTCAAGGGCTACACCTTC.

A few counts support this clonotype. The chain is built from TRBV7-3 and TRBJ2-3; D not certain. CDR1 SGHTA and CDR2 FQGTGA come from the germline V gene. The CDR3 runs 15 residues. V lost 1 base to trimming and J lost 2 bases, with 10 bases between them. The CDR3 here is CASSLNVKPTDTQYF. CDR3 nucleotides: TGTGCCAGCAGCTTAAATGTCAAACCCACAGATACGCAGTATTTT. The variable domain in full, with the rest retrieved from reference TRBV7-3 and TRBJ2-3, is GAGVSQTPSNKVTEKGKYVELRCDPISGHTALYWYRQSLGQGPEFLIYFQGTGAADDSGLPNDRFFAVRPEGSVSTLKIQRTERGDSAVYLCASSLNVKPTDTQYFGPGTRLTVL.

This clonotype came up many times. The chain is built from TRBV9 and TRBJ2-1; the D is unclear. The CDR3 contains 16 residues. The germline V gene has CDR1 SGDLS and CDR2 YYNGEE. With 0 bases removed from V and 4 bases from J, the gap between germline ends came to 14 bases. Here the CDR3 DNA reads TGTGCCAGCAGCGTAGTTTCTGGCTCCCGATACAATGAGCAGTTCTTC. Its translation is CASSVVSGSRYNEQFF. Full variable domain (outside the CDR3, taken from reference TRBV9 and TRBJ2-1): DSGVTQTPKHLITATGQRVTLRCSPRSGDLSVYWYQQSLDQGLQFLIQYYNGEERAKGNILERFSAQQFPDLHSELNLSSLELGDSALYFCASSVVSGSRYNEQFFGPGTRLTVL.

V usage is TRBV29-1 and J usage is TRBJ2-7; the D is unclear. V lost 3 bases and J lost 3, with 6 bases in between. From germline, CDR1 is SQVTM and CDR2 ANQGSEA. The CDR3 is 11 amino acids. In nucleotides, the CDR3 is TGCAGCGTTGAGGAGTACTACGAGCAGTACTTC. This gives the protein CSVEEYYEQYF.

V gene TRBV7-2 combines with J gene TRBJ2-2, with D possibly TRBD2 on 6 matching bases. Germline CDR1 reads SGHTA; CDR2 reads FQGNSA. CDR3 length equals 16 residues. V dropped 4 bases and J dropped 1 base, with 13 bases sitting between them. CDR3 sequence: CASSSWTNLNTGELFF. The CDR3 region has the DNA TGTGCCAGCAGCTCCTGGACTAACTTGAACACCGGGGAGCTGTTTTTT.

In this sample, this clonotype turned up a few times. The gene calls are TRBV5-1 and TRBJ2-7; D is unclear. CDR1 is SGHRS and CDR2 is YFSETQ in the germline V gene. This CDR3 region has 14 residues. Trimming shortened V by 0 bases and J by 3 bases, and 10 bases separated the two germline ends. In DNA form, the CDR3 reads TGCGCCAGCAGCTTGGCCGGACCCCTCTACGAGCAGTACTTC. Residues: CASSLAGPLYEQYF.